This T cell receptor (beta chain) was captured by sequencing in a study of blood T cell repertoires in COVID-19. At the level of the study: Researchers got acute and convalescent COVID-19 samples from the United States, Italy and Spain. PBMCs, B-cell-depleted T cells, or T cells were the source of the cDNA or gDNA that made up the material.

Original analysis: Nucleated cell counts were estimated from reference gene primer amplification. Assay: immunoSEQ multiplex PCR; the TCRdb copy retains only in-frame clones and omits some. From that table come the V and J calls and clone size; the DNA was used to work out D and trimming. The table includes 250,000 to 350,000 clones, 70% to 90% detected once. The CDR3 totals 18 residues. Germline CDR1 MDHEN, CDR2 SYDVKM. V was clipped by 2 bases and J by 0 bases; unmatched bases: 10. The source of this sequence is a woman aged 55-69 years with acute or convalescent COVID-19. Source material: peripheral blood. The chain uses TRBV28 and TRBJ1-5; 7 positions agree with TRBD1. The CDR3 protein is CASSLPAGGWYSNQPQHF. CDR3 DNA: TGTGCCAGCAGTTTACCTGCAGGGGGGTGGTATAGCAATCAGCCCCAGCATTTT. The full variable domain, completed using reference TRBV28 and TRBJ1-5, is DVKVTQSSRYLVKRTGEKVFLECVQDMDHENMFWYRQDPGLGLRLIYFSYDVKMKEKGDIPEGYSVSREKKERFSLILESASTNQTSMYLCASSLPAGGWYSNQPQHFGDGTRLSIL.